These T cell receptor beta chains were read from a single sample in a study of identical twins. From the 5' RACE reads, TCRdb called clonotypes with MiXCR, one entry per CDR3 protein. Among about 240,000 distinct CDR3 sequences listed, about 11% were seen once. Input material: memory T cells sorted from blood. These receptors were taken from a man aged 50 to 59 in good health. CDR3s leave out the opening cysteine and the closing phenylalanine or tryptophan.

V gene: TRBV28
J gene: TRBJ1-2
CDR3 protein: ASSSTGRNYGYT

V gene: TRBV11-1
J gene: TRBJ2-7
CDR3 protein: ASSLRGYSYEQY

V gene: TRBV6-2/TRBV6-3
J gene: TRBJ2-7
CDR3 protein: ASSYVSVPPREQY

V gene: TRBV4-2
J gene: TRBJ2-5
CDR3 protein: ASSQDLRGQETQY

V gene: TRBV20-1
J gene: TRBJ2-2
CDR3 protein: SARRTSGRTGELF

V gene: TRBV4-3
J gene: TRBJ2-1
CDR3 protein: ASSQEDRRPYNEQF

V gene: TRBV28
J gene: TRBJ2-1
CDR3 protein: ASSYPRGRHKDEQF

V gene: TRBV6-1
J gene: TRBJ1-5
CDR3 protein: ASSRGLRQPQH

V gene: TRBV12-3/TRBV12-4
J gene: TRBJ2-5
CDR3 protein: ASSLFRGAVETQY

V gene: TRBV3-1
J gene: TRBJ2-6
CDR3 protein: ASSQTGSGANVLT

V gene: TRBV10-3
J gene: TRBJ1-1
CDR3 protein: AISRGESEAF

V gene: TRBV3-1
J gene: TRBJ2-3
CDR3 protein: ASSPDSRTQY

V gene: TRBV6-2/TRBV6-3
J gene: TRBJ2-7
CDR3 protein: ASSYPQGSSYEQY

V gene: TRBV4-1
J gene: TRBJ1-1
CDR3 protein: ASSQGVMNTEAF

V gene: TRBV4-2
J gene: TRBJ2-1
CDR3 protein: ASSQDPSSGGANEQF

V gene: TRBV9
J gene: TRBJ2-5
CDR3 protein: ASSYRDYNQETQY

V gene: TRBV20-1
J gene: TRBJ2-1
CDR3 protein: SATAPGLAGGYNEQF

V gene: TRBV4-1
J gene: TRBJ1-3
CDR3 protein: ASSQDVLWGTGNTIY

V gene: TRBV14
J gene: TRBJ2-1
CDR3 protein: ASSHPSDRGPYNEQF

V gene: TRBV10-3
J gene: TRBJ2-3
CDR3 protein: AISDSRPGEDTQY

V gene: TRBV12-3/TRBV12-4
J gene: TRBJ1-1
CDR3 protein: ASRLPPGPTEAF

V gene: TRBV29-1
J gene: TRBJ2-5
CDR3 protein: SVKGQETQY

V gene: TRBV6-2/TRBV6-3
J gene: TRBJ1-3
CDR3 protein: ASSYLGRSGNTIY

V gene: TRBV29-1
J gene: TRBJ2-5
CDR3 protein: SVTQKETQY

V gene: TRBV5-1
J gene: TRBJ1-2
CDR3 protein: ASSLSLRGERDT